The sample holds a few counts of the clone carrying this T cell receptor beta chain. TCRdb redid the calling of the 5' RACE reads with MiXCR, one entry per CDR3 protein. This sample yields roughly 1.6 million distinct CDR3 sequences, of which around 33% are seen a single time; roughly 0.3% belongs to the top ten. The data were obtained in a study of identical twins. Germline V CDR1 and CDR2: SGHVS, FQNEAQ. The V gene lost 2 bases and the J gene lost 1 base, with 16 bases spanning the gap. CDR3 length: 17 residues. This TCR was sampled from a newborn girl in good health. The sequenced sample consisted of cord blood. V is TRBV7-8 and J is TRBJ2-3, with D possibly being TRBD2 (7 bases). CDR3 nucleotide sequence: TGTGCCAGCAGCTTACCCCTCGGGGAGGGGGGCACAGATACGCAGTATTTT. Translation gives CASSLPLGEGGTDTQYF.